Listed here are 6 T cell receptor beta chains from one sample, sequenced in a study of human T cells and chemical hapten exposure. Stated time point: pre-sensitization, week 0. As for treatment: therapeutic diphenylcyclopropenone sensitization with weekly scalp DPC. Via MiXCR, TCRdb re-called the RACE reads, giving one row per CDR3 protein. The sample yields around 62,000 distinct CDR3 sequences, around 7% seen once. Sample: whole blood, taken in connection with sensitization to the hapten diphenylcyclopropenone (DPC). The receptors were gathered from a woman in her twenties or thirties with alopecia areata. Some clones in this sample may be carry-over from other donors' samples.

This clonotype was seen at least ten times. The chain employs TRBV29-1 and TRBJ1-1; D possibly corresponds to TRBD1 (5 bases). Germline assignment: CDR1 SQVTM and CDR2 ANQGSEA. The CDR3 has 13 amino acids. V was clipped by 7 bases and J by 4 bases, with 16 bases between them. CDR3 amino acids: CSADGGGITEAFF. CDR3 DNA sequence: TGCAGCGCAGATGGGGGAGGGATCACTGAAGCTTTCTTT.

This clonotype showed up many times. The rearrangement uses TRBV2 and TRBJ1-3; D is perhaps TRBD1 (5 bases). Germline values: CDR1 SNHLY, CDR2 FYNNEI. V was pared by 5 bases and J by 0 bases, with 11 bases between. CDR3 length equals 15 residues. CDR3: CASSYTGSSGNTIYF. The CDR3 region has the DNA TGTGCCAGCAGTTACACAGGAAGCTCTGGAAACACCATATATTTT.

This clonotype was seen a handful of times. This chain connects TRBV5-1 to TRBJ2-3; 8 bases are a match to TRBD2. CDR3 length equals 18 residues. Trimming removed 3 bases from V and 0 bases from J; junction bases left unmatched: 12. Germline values: CDR1 SGHRS, CDR2 YFSETQ. CDR3 nucleotide sequence: TGCGCCAGCAGCTCGGCGGGGGGCGTGTCTGCTAGCACAGATACGCAGTATTTT. It translates to CASSSAGGVSASTDTQYF.

This clonotype showed up many times. This chain connects TRBV10-3 to TRBJ2-3; D is uncertain. The CDR3 is 17 residues long. V was clipped by 0 bases and J by 6 bases, with 19 bases between them. CDR1 and CDR2 from the germline V gene are ENHRY and SYGVKD. The CDR3 loop reads CAISESYLEISSDTQYF. CDR3 nucleotides: TGTGCCATCAGTGAGTCATACCTAGAAATCTCCTCGGATACGCAGTATTTT.

This clonotype was counted many times. The chain is built from TRBV12-3 or TRBV12-4 and TRBJ1-2; weak D call: TRBD1 (6 bases). CDR3 length equals 14 residues. V was trimmed by 5 bases and J by 3 bases, leaving 13 bases between them. The CDR3 sequence is CASSPGGADYGYTF. CDR3 bases: TGTGCCAGCAGTCCTGGGGGGGCGGACTATGGCTACACCTTC.

This clonotype was seen ten or more times. The rearrangement links TRBV5-1 to TRBJ1-4; maybe TRBD1 (6 bases). Trimming removed 0 bases at V and 8 bases at J, with 14 bases between. The CDR3 sequence is 15 residues long. CDR1 is SGHRS, CDR2 YFSETQ, per germline. CDR3 in DNA: TGCGCCAGCAGCTTGGGACAGGCCATCCCCGAAAAACTGTTTTTT. Its protein product is CASSLGQAIPEKLFF.